This T cell receptor (beta chain) was sequenced during a study of T cells after yellow fever vaccination. Findings and caveats of the study: Most clones from primary vaccination were detected again post-booster (approximately 97% CD4, roughly 90% CD8). The secondary response showed a weaker magnitude and a faster peak, day 5 versus 15. FACS-sorted repertoires might harbor abundant contaminating clonotypes from the bulk population.

This clonotype was seen a few times. TCRdb passed the 5' RACE reads through MiXCR, listing each CDR3 protein once. The profile shows roughly 94,000 distinct CDR3 sequences, about 8.8% of them singletons. The sequence was collected from a man in his late teens or twenties who received the YFV17D yellow fever vaccine. The sequences come from CD8+ T cells not binding an NS4B(214-222) dextramer, sorted from PBMCs, collected around 14 days after the first yellow fever vaccination.

The DNA of the CDR3 is TGCAGCGTTGAACCCCCAGTGCGGGACAACGATCTAAGGGGGGGGACTGAAGCTTTCTTT. This encodes CSVEPPVRDNDLRGGTEAFF. V and J are TRBV29-1 and TRBJ1-1, with D maybe TRBD1 (6 bases). Germline V gives CDR1 SQVTM, CDR2 ANQGSEA. The CDR3 covers 20 residues. The V and J ends lost 2 bases and 5 bases respectively, with 33 bases between them.